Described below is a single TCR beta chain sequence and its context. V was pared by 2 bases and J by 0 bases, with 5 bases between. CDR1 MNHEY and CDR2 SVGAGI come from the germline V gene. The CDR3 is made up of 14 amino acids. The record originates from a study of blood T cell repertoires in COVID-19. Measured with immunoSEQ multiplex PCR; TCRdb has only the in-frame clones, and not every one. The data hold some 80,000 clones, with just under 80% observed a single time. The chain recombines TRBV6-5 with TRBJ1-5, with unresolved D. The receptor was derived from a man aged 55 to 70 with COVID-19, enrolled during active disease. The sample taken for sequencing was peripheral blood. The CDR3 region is CASSYLGSNQPQHF. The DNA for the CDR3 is TGTGCCAGCAGTTACCTAGGTAGCAATCAGCCCCAGCATTTT.